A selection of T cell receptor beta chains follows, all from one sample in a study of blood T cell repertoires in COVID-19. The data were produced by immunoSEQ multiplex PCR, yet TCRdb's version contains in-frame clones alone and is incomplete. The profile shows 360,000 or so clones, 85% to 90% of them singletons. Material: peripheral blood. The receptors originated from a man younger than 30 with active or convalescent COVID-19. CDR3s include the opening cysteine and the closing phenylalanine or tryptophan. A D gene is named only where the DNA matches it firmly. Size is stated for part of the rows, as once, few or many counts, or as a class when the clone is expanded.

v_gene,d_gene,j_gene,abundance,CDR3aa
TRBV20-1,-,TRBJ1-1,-,CSAREPSGAFF
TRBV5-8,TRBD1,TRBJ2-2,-,CATRKDRGNTGELFF
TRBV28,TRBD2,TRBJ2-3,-,CASSLLAGGITDTQYF
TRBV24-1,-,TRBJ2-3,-,CATSDLDSTDTQYF
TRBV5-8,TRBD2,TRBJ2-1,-,CASSLSRGGRGNEQFF
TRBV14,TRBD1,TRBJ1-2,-,CASSQKSGTDFGYGYTF
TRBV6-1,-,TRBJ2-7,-,CASSEGLSYEQYF
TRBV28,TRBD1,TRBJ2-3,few,CASSLGQGVGDTQYF
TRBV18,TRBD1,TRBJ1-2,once,CASSPMGQGAATYYTF
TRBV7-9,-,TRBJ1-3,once,CAPQGSSGNTIYF
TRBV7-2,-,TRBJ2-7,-,CASSLAGRGASEQYF
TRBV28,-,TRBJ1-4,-,CASSPGGEKLFF
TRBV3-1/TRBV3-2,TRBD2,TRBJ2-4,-,CASPGSGGMAKNIQYF
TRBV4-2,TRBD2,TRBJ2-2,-,CASSPKRGTGELFF
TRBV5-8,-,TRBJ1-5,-,CASRDRQGGNQPQHF
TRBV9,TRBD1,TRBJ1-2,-,CASSVAAGGYGYTF
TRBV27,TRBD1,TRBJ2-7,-,CASARQGIYEQYF
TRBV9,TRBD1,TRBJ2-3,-,CASSVAWDRGSSTDTQYF
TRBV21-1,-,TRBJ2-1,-,CASSKRPYQGADEQFF
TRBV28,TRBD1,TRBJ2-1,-,CASSPQGAKTGLYNEQFF
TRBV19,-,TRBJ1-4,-,CAREVPQPGREKLFF
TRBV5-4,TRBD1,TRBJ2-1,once,CASSQGQLKPIYNEQFF
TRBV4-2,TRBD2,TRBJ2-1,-,CASSQEEVLAGFISYNEQFF
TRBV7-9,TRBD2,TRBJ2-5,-,CASSPPLAGVETQYF
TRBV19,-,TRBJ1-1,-,CASSPGIGEWPVVPTNTEAFF
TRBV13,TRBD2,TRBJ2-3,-,CASSLGTGLITDTQYF
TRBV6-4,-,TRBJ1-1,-,CASSRQANTEAFF
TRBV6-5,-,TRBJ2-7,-,CASSYTGDSLSYEQYF
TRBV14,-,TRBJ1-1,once,CASSQVFLGQVNTEAFF
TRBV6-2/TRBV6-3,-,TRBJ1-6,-,CASSYPRQRSPLHF
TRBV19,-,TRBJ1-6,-,CASSMKGTLNSPLHF
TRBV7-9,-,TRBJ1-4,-,CASSHDRIANEKLFF
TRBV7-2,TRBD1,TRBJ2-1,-,CASSLVGTGVNEQFF